Presented here are 30 T cell receptor beta chains from one specimen sequenced in a study of T cells expressing NK-cell markers. Reprocessing the 5' RACE reads, TCRdb reports a single entry for every CDR3 protein and omits DNA. The ten most abundant clones cover approximately 17% of a sample with under 200,000 distinct CDR3 sequences. Sequenced: blood T cells: a sorted CD56 or NKG2C T cell subset, CD4+ or CD8+ T cells, or bulk PBMC T cells (not recorded which). These TCRs come from a woman aged 18 to 75 in good health.

The chain joins TRBV3-1 to TRBJ1-6; TCRdb returns TRBD1, unconfirmable since there is no DNA. Germline CDR1 reads LGHDT; CDR2 reads YNNKEL (reference sequence). This CDR3 contains 14 residues. This CDR3 reads CASSLGQNNSPLHF.

The J gene is TRBJ2-1, the V gene TRBV3-1. Germline CDR1 and CDR2: LGHDT and YNNKEL (reference sequence). CDR3 length: 14 residues. CDR3 region: CASSQTRTSKLGFF.

This chain connects TRBV12-3 or TRBV12-4 to TRBJ2-1; without DNA, the TCRdb call of TRBD2 cannot be checked. The length of the CDR3 is 15 residues. The CDR3 spells CASRPSGGPYNEQFF.

The CDR3 region is CASSPPLAEQFF. The chain recombines TRBV18 with TRBJ2-1. The CDR3 length is 12 residues. CDR1 is KGHSH and CDR2 is LQKENI in the germline V gene.

The V gene is TRBV12-3 or TRBV12-4, the J gene TRBJ1-5; TCRdb returns TRBD1, unconfirmable since there is no DNA. CDR3 size: 13 residues. CDR3 residues: CASSLNQGAPQHF.

V is TRBV7-9 and J is TRBJ1-2; TCRdb gives TRBD1 as the D gene, but with no DNA this cannot be confirmed. Germline CDR1 is SEHNR and CDR2 is FQNEAQ (reference sequence). The CDR3 is made up of 12 amino acids. The CDR3 protein is CASSRDTYGYTF.

The genes are TRBV12-3 or TRBV12-4 and TRBJ2-2; no DNA is available, so the TRBD1 call from TCRdb remains unchecked. The CDR3 consists of 15 residues. CDR3: CASSPQGAGTGELFF.

This chain uses TRBV27 with TRBJ1-1; TCRdb's D gene call, TRBD1, goes unchecked for lack of DNA. Germline assignment: CDR1 MNHEY and CDR2 SMNVEV (reference sequence). This CDR3 comprises 14 residues. CDR3 loop: CATLTGTANTEAFF.

The genes are TRBV30 and TRBJ2-5; the TCRdb D gene call, TRBD1, has no DNA to confirm it. CDR1 and CDR2 (germline): GTSNPN, SVGIG (reference sequence). This CDR3 region has 13 residues. CDR3: CAWNLQGGETQYF.

V usage is TRBV12-3 or TRBV12-4 and J usage is TRBJ2-5; TCRdb indicates TRBD1, and absent DNA this call remains unverified. The CDR3 runs 15 residues. Here the CDR3 reads CASSLSRTREETQYF.

The chain recombines TRBV6-5 with TRBJ1-6; without DNA, the TCRdb call of TRBD1 cannot be checked. Germline assignment: CDR1 MNHEY and CDR2 SVGAGI. The CDR3 loop spans 16 amino acids. CDR3 amino acids: CASSYSGGGQPSPLHF.

The chain couples TRBV10-3 to TRBJ2-2; TCRdb's D call of TRBD1 is untestable without DNA. Germline V lookup: CDR1 ENHRY, CDR2 SYGVKD. CDR3 length: 16 residues. This CDR3 is CAISPRGEVNTGELFF.

This chain's CDR3 is CASSLTGEGHGYTF. The genes are TRBV5-1 and TRBJ1-2. CDR3 length: 14 residues. Germline CDR1 and CDR2: SGHRS and YFSETQ.

The chain uses TRBV7-8 and TRBJ1-2; the TCRdb call, TRBD1, lacks DNA for checking. Looked up from germline, CDR1 is SGHVS and CDR2 is FQNEAQ. This CDR3 spans 14 amino acids. The CDR3 loop is CASSPARGNYGYTF.

This chain's CDR3 is CASSSLAGGPGEQFF. The chain carries TRBV12-3 or TRBV12-4 and TRBJ2-1; TCRdb lists TRBD2, though no DNA is available to test this call. This CDR3 comprises 15 residues.

This sequence joins TRBV29-1 and TRBJ2-7; with no DNA, the TCRdb D assignment of TRBD1 cannot be verified. The CDR3 totals 11 residues. The germline gives CDR1 SQVTM, CDR2 ANQGSEA. The CDR3 sequence: CSAGTRDEQYF.

The chain uses TRBV28 and TRBJ2-7; the D call of TRBD1 rests on TCRdb alone, since no DNA is present to check it. The CDR3 is 15 amino acids. Germline assignment: CDR1 MDHEN and CDR2 SYDVKM. The CDR3 sequence is CASSFARAGSYEQYF.

J is TRBJ2-5 and V is TRBV24-1. The germline V gene has CDR1 KGHDR and CDR2 SFDVKD. This CDR3 region has 12 residues. The CDR3 sequence: CATSDSVGPQYF.

The chain has TRBV5-6 and TRBJ2-6. This CDR3 region has 14 residues. CDR1 is SGHDT and CDR2 is YYEEEE in the germline V gene. The CDR3: CASSLRSGANVLTF.

The chain carries TRBV7-8 and TRBJ2-7; TCRdb picks TRBD1, but there is no DNA to check that call. CDR3 length equals 13 residues. Germline V gene lookup returns CDR1 SGHVS and CDR2 FQNEAQ. The CDR3 here is CASSGGPNYEQYF.

The chain recombines TRBV20-1 with TRBJ2-1; the D call of TRBD1 rests on TCRdb alone, since no DNA is present to check it. Germline CDR1 and CDR2: DFQATT and SNEGSKA (reference sequence). The CDR3 runs 15 residues. The CDR3 here is CSANGHSLSYNEQFF.

The chain is built from TRBV11-2 and TRBJ1-6; there is no DNA to check the TCRdb D call of TRBD1. The length of the CDR3 is 14 residues. The germline V gene has CDR1 SGHAT and CDR2 FQNNGV. CDR3 residues: CASSQPDRASPLHF.

This rearrangement joins TRBV20-1 to TRBJ2-7; lacking DNA, the TRBD1 call made by TCRdb goes unchecked. The CDR3 runs 14 residues. Germline V gene sequence: CDR1 DFQATT, CDR2 SNEGSKA (reference sequence). The CDR3 spells CSAVSGTLTYEQYF.

The CDR3: CASSLGGVNEQFF. The chain carries TRBV5-5 and TRBJ2-1; without DNA, the TCRdb call of TRBD1 cannot be checked. This CDR3 has 13 amino acids. Germline CDR1 and CDR2: SGHKS and YYEKEE (reference sequence).

The chain recombines TRBV20-1 with TRBJ2-4. The V gene's germline CDR1 is DFQATT and CDR2 SNEGSKA (reference sequence). The CDR3 is made up of 15 amino acids. The CDR3 protein is CSARDFGIRVNIQYF.

This chain links TRBV19 with TRBJ2-1; the TCRdb call, TRBD2, lacks DNA for checking. The germline V gene encodes CDR1 LNHDA and CDR2 SQIVND (reference sequence). This CDR3 is built from 16 residues. CDR3 loop: CASSDLGTSGGGEQFF.

The genes are TRBV7-2 and TRBJ2-3; TCRdb outputs TRBD1, but without DNA this stays unchecked. CDR3 length: 15 residues. From germline, CDR1 is SGHTA and CDR2 FQGNSA. CDR3 region: CASSLDGGASDTQYF. Looking up the rest from reference TRBV7-2 and TRBJ2-3 gives the full variable domain: GAGVSQSPSNKVTEKGKDVELRCDPISGHTALYWYRQSLGQGLEFLIYFQGNSAPDKSGLPSDRFSAERTGGSVSTLTIQRTQQEDSAVYLCASSLDGGASDTQYFGPGTRLTVL.

The V call is TRBV7-9, the J call TRBJ2-5. This CDR3 region has 15 residues. CDR1 SEHNR and CDR2 FQNEAQ come from the germline V gene (reference sequence). CDR3 protein: CASSLWAIGEETQYF.

The chain carries TRBV5-1 and TRBJ1-2; the D call from TCRdb, TRBD1, cannot be confirmed without DNA. CDR1 is SGHRS and CDR2 is YFSETQ in the germline V gene. The CDR3 spans 14 residues. CDR3 amino acids: CASSLGTGNYGYTF.

The CDR3 region is CASSPGTAQFF. V is TRBV2 and J is TRBJ2-1; checking the TCRdb D call of TRBD1 is not possible without DNA. From germline, CDR1 is SNHLY and CDR2 FYNNEI. The CDR3 length is 11 residues.